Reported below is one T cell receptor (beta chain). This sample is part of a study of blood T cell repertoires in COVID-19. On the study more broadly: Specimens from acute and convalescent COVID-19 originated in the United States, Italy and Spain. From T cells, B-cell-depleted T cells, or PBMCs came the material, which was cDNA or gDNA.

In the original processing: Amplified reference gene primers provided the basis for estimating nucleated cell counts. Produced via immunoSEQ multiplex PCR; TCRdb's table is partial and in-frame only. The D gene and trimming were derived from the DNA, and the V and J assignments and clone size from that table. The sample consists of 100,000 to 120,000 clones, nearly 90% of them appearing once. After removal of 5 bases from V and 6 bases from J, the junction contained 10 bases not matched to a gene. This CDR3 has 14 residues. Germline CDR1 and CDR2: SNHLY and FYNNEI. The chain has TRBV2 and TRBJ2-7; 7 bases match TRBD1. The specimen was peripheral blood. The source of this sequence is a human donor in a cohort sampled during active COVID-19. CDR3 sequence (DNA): TGTGCCAGCAGTTCTGACAGGGTGGGGATCGAGCAGTACTTC. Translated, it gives CASSSDRVGIEQYF.